The clone carrying this T cell receptor (beta chain) was seen only once. The data belong to a study of blood T cell repertoires in COVID-19. Study in general: Collection of acute and convalescent COVID-19 samples took place in the United States, Italy and Spain. The analysed material was cDNA or gDNA that came from T cells, B-cell-depleted T cells, or PBMCs.

V lost 3 bases, J lost 5 bases, and 8 bases stayed unmatched. Germline values: CDR1 SNHLY, CDR2 FYNNEI. The CDR3 spans 15 residues. In the source study's methods: By means of reference gene primer amplification, nucleated cell counts were estimated. Assay: immunoSEQ multiplex PCR; the TCRdb copy retains only in-frame clones and omits some. V, J and clone size are those of that table, while D and trimming were read from the DNA. In the table there are 90,000 to 110,000 clones, 84% of which are singletons. The sequence was obtained from an elderly woman with active or convalescent COVID-19. The specimen sequenced was peripheral blood. The J gene is TRBJ2-5, the V gene TRBV2; 8 bases are a match to TRBD2. CDR3: CASSDQAGAGETQYF. CDR3 in DNA: TGTGCCAGCAGTGACCAAGCGGGAGCCGGGGAGACCCAGTACTTC.